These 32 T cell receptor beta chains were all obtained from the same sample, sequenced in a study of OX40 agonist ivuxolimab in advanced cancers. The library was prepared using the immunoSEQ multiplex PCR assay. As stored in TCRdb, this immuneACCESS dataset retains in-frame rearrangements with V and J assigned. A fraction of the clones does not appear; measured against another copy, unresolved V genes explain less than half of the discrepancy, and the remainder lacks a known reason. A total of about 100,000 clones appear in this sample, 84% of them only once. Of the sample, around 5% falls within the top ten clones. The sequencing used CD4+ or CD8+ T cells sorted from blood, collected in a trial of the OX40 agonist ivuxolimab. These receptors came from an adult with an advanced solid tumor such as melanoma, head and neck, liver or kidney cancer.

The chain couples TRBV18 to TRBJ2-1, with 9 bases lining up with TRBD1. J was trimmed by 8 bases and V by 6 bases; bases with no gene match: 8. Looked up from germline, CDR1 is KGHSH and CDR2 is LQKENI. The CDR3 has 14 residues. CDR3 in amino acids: CASSIRTGVDEQFF. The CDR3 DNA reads TGTGCCAGCTCTATCCGGACAGGGGTTGATGAGCAGTTCTTC.

The chain's CDR3 is CASSSGQAEAFF. CDR3 DNA: TGTGCCAGCAGTTCCGGACAGGCTGAAGCTTTCTTT. The chain uses TRBV6-6 and TRBJ1-1; 7 positions match TRBD1. CDR3 length: 12 residues. Germline V gives CDR1 MNHNY, CDR2 SVGAGI (reference sequence). J was trimmed by 6 bases and V by 4 bases; bases with no gene match: 2.

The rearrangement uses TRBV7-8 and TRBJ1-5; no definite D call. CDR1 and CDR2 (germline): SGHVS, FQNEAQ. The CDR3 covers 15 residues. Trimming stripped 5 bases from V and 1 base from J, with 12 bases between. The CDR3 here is CASSDGRRSNQPQHF. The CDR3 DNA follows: TGTGCCAGCAGCGACGGACGAAGGAGCAATCAGCCCCAGCATTTT.

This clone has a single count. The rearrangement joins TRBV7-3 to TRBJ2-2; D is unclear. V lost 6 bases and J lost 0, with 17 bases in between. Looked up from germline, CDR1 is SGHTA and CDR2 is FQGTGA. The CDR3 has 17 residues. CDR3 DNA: TGTGCCAGCAGTCTTAATCCCCCGTTTTCGAACACCGGGGAGCTGTTTTTT. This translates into CASSLNPPFSNTGELFF. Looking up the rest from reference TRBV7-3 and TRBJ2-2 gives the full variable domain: GAGVSQTPSNKVTEKGKYVELRCDPISGHTALYWYRQSLGQGPEFLIYFQGTGAADDSGLPNDRFFAVRPEGSVSTLKIQRTERGDSAVYLCASSLNPPFSNTGELFFGEGSRLTVL.

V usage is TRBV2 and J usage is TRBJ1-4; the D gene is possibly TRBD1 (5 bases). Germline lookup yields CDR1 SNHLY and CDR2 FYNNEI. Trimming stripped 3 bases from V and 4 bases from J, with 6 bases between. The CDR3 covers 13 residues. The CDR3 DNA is TGTGCCAGCAGTGACGGGGGTAATGAAAAACTGTTTTTT. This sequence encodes CASSDGGNEKLFF.

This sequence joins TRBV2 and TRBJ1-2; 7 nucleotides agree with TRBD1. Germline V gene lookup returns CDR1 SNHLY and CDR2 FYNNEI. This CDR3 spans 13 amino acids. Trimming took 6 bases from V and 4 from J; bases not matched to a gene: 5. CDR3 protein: CASRGGGGYGYTF. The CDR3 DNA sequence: TGTGCCAGCAGGGGAGGGGGCGGCTATGGCTACACCTTC.

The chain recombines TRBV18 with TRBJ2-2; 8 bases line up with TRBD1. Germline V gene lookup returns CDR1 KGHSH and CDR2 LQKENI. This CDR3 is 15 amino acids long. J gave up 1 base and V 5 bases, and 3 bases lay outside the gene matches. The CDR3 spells CASSDGQGNTGELFF. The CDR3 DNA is TGTGCCAGCTCAGATGGACAGGGGAACACCGGGGAGCTGTTTTTT.

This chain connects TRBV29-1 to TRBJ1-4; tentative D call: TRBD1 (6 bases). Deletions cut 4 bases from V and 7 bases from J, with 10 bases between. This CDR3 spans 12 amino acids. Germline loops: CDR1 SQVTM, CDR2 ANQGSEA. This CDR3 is CSVGGGAEKLFF. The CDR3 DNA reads TGCAGCGTTGGAGGGGGGGCTGAAAAACTGTTTTTT.

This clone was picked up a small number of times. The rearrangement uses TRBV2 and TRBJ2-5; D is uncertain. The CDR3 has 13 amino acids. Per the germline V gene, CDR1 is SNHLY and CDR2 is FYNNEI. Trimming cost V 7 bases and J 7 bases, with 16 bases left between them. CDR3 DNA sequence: TGTGCCAGCAAGCAGGCCCCGATACTGACCCAGTACTTC. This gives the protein CASKQAPILTQYF. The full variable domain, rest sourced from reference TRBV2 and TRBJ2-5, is EPEVTQTPSHQVTQMGQEVILRCVPISNHLYFYWYRQILGQKVEFLVSFYNNEISEKSEIFDDQFSVERPDGSNFTLKIRSTKLEDSAMYFCASKQAPILTQYFGPGTRLLVL.

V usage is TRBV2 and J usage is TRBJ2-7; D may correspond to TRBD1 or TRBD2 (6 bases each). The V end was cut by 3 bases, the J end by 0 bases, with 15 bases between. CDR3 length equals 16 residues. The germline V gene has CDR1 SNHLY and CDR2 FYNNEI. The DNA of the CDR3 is TGTGCCAGCAGTGACTGGGGGGCGGACCCCTCCTACGAGCAGTACTTC. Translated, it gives CASSDWGADPSYEQYF.

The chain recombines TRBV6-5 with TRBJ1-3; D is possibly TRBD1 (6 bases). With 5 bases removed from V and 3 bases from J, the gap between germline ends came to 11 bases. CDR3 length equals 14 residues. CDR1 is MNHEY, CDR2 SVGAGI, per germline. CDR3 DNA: TGTGCCAGCAGTGAAGTGGACAGTGGAAACACCATATATTTT. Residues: CASSEVDSGNTIYF.

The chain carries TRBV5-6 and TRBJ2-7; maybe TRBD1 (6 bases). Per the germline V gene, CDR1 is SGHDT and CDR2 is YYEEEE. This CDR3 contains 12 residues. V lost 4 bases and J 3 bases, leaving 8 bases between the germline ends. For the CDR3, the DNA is TGTGCCAGCAGCGAGACAGGCTACGAGCAGTACTTC. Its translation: CASSETGYEQYF.

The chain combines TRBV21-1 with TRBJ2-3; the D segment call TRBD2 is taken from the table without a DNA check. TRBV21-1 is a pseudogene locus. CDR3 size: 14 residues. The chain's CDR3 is CARAGTSVTDTQYF. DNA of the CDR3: TGTGCCAGGGCCGGGACTAGCGTCACAGATACGCAGTATTTT.

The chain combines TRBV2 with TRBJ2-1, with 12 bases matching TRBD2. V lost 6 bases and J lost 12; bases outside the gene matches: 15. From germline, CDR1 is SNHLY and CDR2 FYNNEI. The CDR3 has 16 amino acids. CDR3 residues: CASRASGRGLLQVQFF. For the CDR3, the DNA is TGTGCCAGCAGGGCTAGCGGGAGGGGCCTATTACAAGTGCAGTTCTTC.

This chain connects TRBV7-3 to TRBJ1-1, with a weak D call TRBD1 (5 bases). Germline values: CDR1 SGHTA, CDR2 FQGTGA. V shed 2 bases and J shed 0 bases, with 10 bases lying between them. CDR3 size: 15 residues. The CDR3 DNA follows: TGTGCCAGCAGCTTACAGGGAGGGATGAACACTGAAGCTTTCTTT. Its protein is CASSLQGGMNTEAFF.

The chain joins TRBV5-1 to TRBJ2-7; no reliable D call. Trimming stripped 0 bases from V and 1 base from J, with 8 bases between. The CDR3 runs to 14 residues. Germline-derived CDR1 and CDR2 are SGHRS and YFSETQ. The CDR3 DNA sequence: TGCGCCAGCAGCTTGGTGGTCAAATCCTACGAGCAGTACTTC. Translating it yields CASSLVVKSYEQYF.

The CDR3 nucleotides read TGCGCCAGCAGCTTGGGGGACTACGACACAGATACGCAGTATTTT. Translated, it gives CASSLGDYDTDTQYF. The rearrangement uses TRBV5-1 and TRBJ2-3; 7 nucleotides match TRBD2. Germline trimming cut 0 bases from V and 2 bases from J; bases unmatched to any gene: 3. CDR3 size: 15 residues. CDR1 SGHRS and CDR2 YFSETQ come from the germline V gene.

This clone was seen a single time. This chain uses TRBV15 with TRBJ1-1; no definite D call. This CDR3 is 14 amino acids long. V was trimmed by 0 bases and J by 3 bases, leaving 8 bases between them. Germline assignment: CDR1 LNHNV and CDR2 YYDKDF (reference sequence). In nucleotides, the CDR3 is TGTGCCACCAGCAGAGACAGGTCGGACACTGAAGCTTTCTTT. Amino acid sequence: CATSRDRSDTEAFF.

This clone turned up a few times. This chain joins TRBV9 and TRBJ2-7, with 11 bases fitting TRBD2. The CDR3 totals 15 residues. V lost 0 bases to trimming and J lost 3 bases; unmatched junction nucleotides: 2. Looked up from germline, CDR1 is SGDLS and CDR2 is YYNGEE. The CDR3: CASSVEGTSGYEQYF. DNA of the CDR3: TGTGCCAGCAGCGTAGAAGGGACTAGCGGCTACGAGCAGTACTTC.

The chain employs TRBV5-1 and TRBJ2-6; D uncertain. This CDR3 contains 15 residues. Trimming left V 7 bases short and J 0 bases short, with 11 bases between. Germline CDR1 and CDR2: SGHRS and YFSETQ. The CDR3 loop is CASLDGRSGANVLTF. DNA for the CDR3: TGCGCCAGCTTGGACGGGCGCTCTGGGGCCAACGTCCTGACTTTC.

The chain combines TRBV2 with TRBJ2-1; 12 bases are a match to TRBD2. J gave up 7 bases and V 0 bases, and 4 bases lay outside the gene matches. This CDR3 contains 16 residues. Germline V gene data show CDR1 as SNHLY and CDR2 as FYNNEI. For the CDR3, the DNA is TGTGCCAGCAGTGAAGCGCGGCTAGCGGGAGGGAATGAGCAGTTCTTC. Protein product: CASSEARLAGGNEQFF.

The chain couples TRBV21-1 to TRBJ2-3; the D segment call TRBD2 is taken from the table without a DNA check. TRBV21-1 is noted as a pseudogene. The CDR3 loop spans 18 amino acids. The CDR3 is CASSKTGGSGPFTDTQYF. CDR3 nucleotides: TGTGCCAGCAGCAAAACTGGCGGGAGTGGGCCCTTCACAGATACGCAGTATTTT.

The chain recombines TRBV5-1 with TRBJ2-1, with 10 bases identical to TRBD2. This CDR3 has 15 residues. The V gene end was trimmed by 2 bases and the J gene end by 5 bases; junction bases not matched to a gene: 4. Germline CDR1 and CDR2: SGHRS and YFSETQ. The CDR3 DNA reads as TGCGCCAGCAGCTTTCGTACTAGCGGGGACAATGAGCAGTTCTTC. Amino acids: CASSFRTSGDNEQFF.

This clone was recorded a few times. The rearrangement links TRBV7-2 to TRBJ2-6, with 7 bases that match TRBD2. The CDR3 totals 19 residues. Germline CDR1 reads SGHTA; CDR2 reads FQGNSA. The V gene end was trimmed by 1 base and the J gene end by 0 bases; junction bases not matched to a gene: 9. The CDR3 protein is CASSLGAGKQGSGANVLTF. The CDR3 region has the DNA TGTGCCAGCAGCTTAGGAGCGGGAAAGCAGGGCTCTGGGGCCAACGTCCTGACTTTC.

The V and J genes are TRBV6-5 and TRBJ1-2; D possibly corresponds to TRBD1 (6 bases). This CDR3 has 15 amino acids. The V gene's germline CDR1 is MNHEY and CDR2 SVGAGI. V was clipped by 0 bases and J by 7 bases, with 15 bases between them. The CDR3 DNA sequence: TGTGCCAGCAGTTACTCACAGGGCCCGGTCGGTGGCTACACCTTC. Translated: CASSYSQGPVGGYTF.

The CDR3 DNA follows: TGTGCCAGCAGTCTCTTGGGGGAGAAAGAGACCCAGTACTTC. Translation: CASSLLGEKETQYF. The V call is TRBV27, the J call TRBJ2-5; tentatively, D is TRBD1 or TRBD2 (5 bases each). Trimming cost V 5 bases and J 3 bases, with 13 bases left between them. Germline values: CDR1 MNHEY, CDR2 SMNVEV (reference sequence). This CDR3 region has 14 residues.

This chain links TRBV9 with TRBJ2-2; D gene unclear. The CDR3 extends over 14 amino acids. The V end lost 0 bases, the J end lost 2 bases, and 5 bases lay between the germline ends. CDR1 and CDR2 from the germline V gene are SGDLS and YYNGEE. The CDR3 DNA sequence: TGTGCCAGCAGCGTAGAACAAAACACCGGGGAGCTGTTTTTT. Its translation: CASSVEQNTGELFF.

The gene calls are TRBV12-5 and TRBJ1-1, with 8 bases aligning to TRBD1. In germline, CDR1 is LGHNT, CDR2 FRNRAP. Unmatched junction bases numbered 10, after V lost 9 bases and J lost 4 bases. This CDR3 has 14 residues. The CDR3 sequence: CASNSHTGGTEAFF. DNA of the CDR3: TGTGCTAGCAATTCCCACACAGGGGGCACTGAAGCTTTCTTT.

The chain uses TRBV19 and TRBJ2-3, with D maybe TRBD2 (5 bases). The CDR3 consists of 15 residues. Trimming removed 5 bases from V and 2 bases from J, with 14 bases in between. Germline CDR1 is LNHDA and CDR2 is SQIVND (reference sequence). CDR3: CASSPLDDLTDTQYF. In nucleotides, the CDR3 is TGTGCCAGTAGTCCACTAGACGATCTCACAGATACGCAGTATTTT.

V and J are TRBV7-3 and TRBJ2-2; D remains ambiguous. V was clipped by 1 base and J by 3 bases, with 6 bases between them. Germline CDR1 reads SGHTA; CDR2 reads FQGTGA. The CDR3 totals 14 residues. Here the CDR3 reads CASSLNRYTGELFF. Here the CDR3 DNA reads TGTGCCAGCAGCTTAAACAGATACACCGGGGAGCTGTTTTTT.

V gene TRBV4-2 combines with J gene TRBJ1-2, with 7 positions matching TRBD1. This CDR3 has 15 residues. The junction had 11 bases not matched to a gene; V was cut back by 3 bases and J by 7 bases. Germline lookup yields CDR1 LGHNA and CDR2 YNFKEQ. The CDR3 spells CASSQDRQGRGGYTF. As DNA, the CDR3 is TGTGCCAGCAGCCAGGACCGACAGGGACGGGGTGGCTACACCTTC.

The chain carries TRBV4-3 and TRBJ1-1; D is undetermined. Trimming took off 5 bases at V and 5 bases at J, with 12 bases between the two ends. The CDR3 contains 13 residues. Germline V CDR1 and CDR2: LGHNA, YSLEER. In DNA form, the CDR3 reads TGCGCCAGCAGCAGCTCGGGTGCGACTGAAGCTTTCTTT. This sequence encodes CASSSSGATEAFF.